This T cell receptor (beta chain) was recovered during a study of cytomegalovirus exposure and HLA in healthy donors. The PCR made use of 60 Vbeta and 13 Jbeta primers. How the authors handled the data: Unique TCR beta chains numbered around 80 million in a later analysis, with roughly 11 million shared. The assay was immunoSEQ multiplex PCR, and TCRdb's table has in-frame clones only and misses some. That table gives V, J and clone size, and the DNA gave D and trimming. The table lists about 230,000 clones, approximately 80% of them singletons. Germline V gene sequence: CDR1 SQVTM, CDR2 ANQGSEA. The CDR3 contains 14 residues. Points on this clone: No antigen is known for it. Germline and junction disagree at one end, which may indicate a read error.

Study-wide results and caveats: A link between a missense DCLRE1C variant and TCR beta V- and J-gene trimming emerged from a later analysis. Apart from CMV serostatus, no immune exposure information was available.

The origin of this receptor is a woman in her forties in good health and CMV-seronegative. What was sequenced was PBMCs. This chain links TRBV29-1 with TRBJ1-2; 9 positions match TRBD1. The CDR3 sequence: CSVEEILGQGRLSF. The CDR3 coding sequence is TGCAGCGTTGAAGAGATTCTTGGACAGGGGCGTCTTTCCTTC.